Following are 19 T cell receptor beta chains from one sample sequenced in a study of memory CD4+ T cells and cytomegalovirus serostatus. Profiled with immunoSEQ multiplex PCR; TCRdb holds only in-frame clones, not every one. The sample lists approximately 40,000 clones; 60% to 85% were seen once. The sort gate was single viable CD3+CD4+CD8-CD45RO+ cells for memory CD4+ T cells. Sequenced: memory CD4+ T cells from blood. The receptors come from an adult in good health and CMV-seronegative.

CDR3 nucleotides: TGTGCCAGCAGCCCAGTCACAGGGCTGGATGTTATAGTC. Translation gives CASSPVTGLDVIV. This sequence joins TRBV28 and TRBJ2-7; D possibly corresponds to TRBD1 (6 bases). CDR1 MDHEN and CDR2 SYDVKM come from the germline V gene. The CDR3 is 13 amino acids.

CDR3 region: CSVERDRGGEAFF. The CDR3 bases are TGCAGCGTTGAGCGGGACAGGGGTGGTGAAGCTTTCTTT. V is TRBV29-1 and J is TRBJ1-1; 10 bases map to TRBD1. After removal of 3 bases from V and 7 bases from J, the junction contained 5 bases not matched to a gene. The CDR3 is 13 amino acids. The V gene's germline CDR1 is SQVTM and CDR2 ANQGSEA.

This clone was seen once. The V call is TRBV7-8, the J call TRBJ2-1, with 9 bases identical to TRBD2. Germline values: CDR1 SGHVS, CDR2 FQNEAQ. The CDR3 sequence is 15 residues long. The V gene end was trimmed by 6 bases and the J gene end by 3 bases; junction bases not matched to a gene: 6. In DNA, the CDR3 is TGTGCCAGCAGTGCTAGCGGGGCTAGCTACAATGAGCAGTTCTTC. This sequence encodes CASSASGASYNEQFF.

V gene TRBV7-2 combines with J gene TRBJ2-3; 9 bases are shared with TRBD2. CDR3 length: 16 residues. The V segment lost 2 bases and the J segment 1 base; nucleotides outside the gene matches: 4. Germline V gene sequence: CDR1 SGHTA, CDR2 FQGNSA. This CDR3 reads CASSLLLAGGTDTQYF. The CDR3 DNA sequence: TGTGCCAGCAGCTTATTACTAGCGGGTGGCACAGATACGCAGTATTTT.

V and J are TRBV21-1 and TRBJ2-1; the D segment call TRBD2 is taken from the table without a DNA check. TRBV21-1 is assigned pseudogene status. CDR3 length: 17 amino acids. The CDR3 loop reads CASSKAITSGRSDEQFF. CDR3 bases: TGTGCCAGCAGCAAAGCTATCACTAGCGGGAGGAGTGATGAGCAGTTCTTC.

The rearrangement joins TRBV7-7 to TRBJ2-1, with a possible D match to TRBD2 (6 bases). This CDR3 has 15 amino acids. CDR1 is SSHAT, CDR2 FNYEAQ, per germline (reference sequence). V lost 5 bases and J 6 bases, leaving 17 bases between the germline ends. Here the CDR3 reads CASSLTGEDGNEQFF. CDR3 nucleotide sequence: TGTGCCAGCAGCCTTACCGGGGAGGACGGCAATGAGCAGTTCTTC.

This clone came up a few times. The V gene is TRBV28, the J gene TRBJ1-3; 7 bases match TRBD1. The CDR3 spans 14 residues. J gave up 0 bases and V 9 bases, and 5 bases lay outside the gene matches. In germline, CDR1 is MDHEN, CDR2 SYDVKM. CDR3 residues: CASDDRASGNTIYF. The CDR3 nucleotides read TGTGCCAGTGACGACAGGGCCTCTGGAAACACCATATATTTT.

The chain links TRBV9 to TRBJ2-5; 8 bases map to TRBD1. The CDR3 loop spans 15 amino acids. J was trimmed by 5 bases and V by 3 bases; bases with no gene match: 9. Germline CDR1 reads SGDLS; CDR2 reads YYNGEE. The CDR3 is CASSAGGTGGETQYF. DNA for the CDR3: TGTGCCAGCAGCGCAGGAGGGACAGGAGGTGAGACCCAGTACTTC.

This chain links TRBV5-1 with TRBJ2-1; TRBD2 matches 11 bases. The CDR3 spans 19 residues. J lost 10 bases, V lost 0 bases, and 18 bases had no gene match. The germline gives CDR1 SGHRS, CDR2 YFSETQ. The CDR3 is CASSLEASGRIKGGGEQFF. The CDR3 DNA reads as TGCGCCAGCAGCTTGGAGGCTAGCGGGAGGATTAAAGGAGGGGGAGAGCAGTTCTTC.

The rearrangement links TRBV6-5 to TRBJ1-1, with D hard to call. Per germline, CDR1 MNHEY and CDR2 SVGAGI. CDR3 length: 13 amino acids. Deletions cut 6 bases from V and 11 bases from J, with 19 bases between. CDR3 protein: CASSPPADILAFF. The CDR3 coding sequence is TGTGCCAGCAGCCCCCCAGCCGACATTTTGGCTTTCTTT.

This clone has just a few counts. This chain uses TRBV19 with TRBJ1-5; perhaps TRBD1 as D (5 bases). V dropped 8 bases and J dropped 1 base, with 12 bases sitting between them. This CDR3 contains 14 residues. Per the germline V gene, CDR1 is LNHDA and CDR2 is SQIVND (reference sequence). CDR3 in DNA: TGTGCCAGTCGAACGGGGGTCAGCAATCAGCCCCAGCATTTT. Residues: CASRTGVSNQPQHF. The complete variable domain, with remaining parts taken from reference TRBV19 and TRBJ1-5, reads DGGITQSPKYLFRKEGQNVTLSCEQNLNHDAMYWYRQDPGQGLRLIYYSQIVNDFQKGDIAEGYSVSREKKESFPLTVTSAQKNPTAFYLCASRTGVSNQPQHFGDGTRLSIL.

The rearrangement links TRBV6-5 to TRBJ2-5, with D unclear. V dropped 3 bases and J dropped 2 bases, with 7 bases sitting between them. The CDR3 covers 13 residues. The germline V gene has CDR1 MNHEY and CDR2 SVGAGI. The CDR3: CASSYRLQETQYF. DNA of the CDR3: TGTGCCAGCAGTTATCGTTTGCAAGAGACCCAGTACTTC.

J is TRBJ1-5 and V is TRBV21-1. TRBV21-1 is recorded as a pseudogene. The CDR3 extends over 15 amino acids. CDR3 loop: CASSLGEVRNQPQHF. CDR3 coding DNA: TGTGCCAGCAGCCTAGGGGAGGTTCGAAATCAGCCCCAGCATTTT.

This chain uses TRBV6-5 with TRBJ2-1; perhaps TRBD2 as D (5 bases). Between the trimmed V and J ends, which lost 6 bases and 7 bases, there was a span of 19 bases. This CDR3 region has 15 residues. Germline V gives CDR1 MNHEY, CDR2 SVGAGI. CDR3 bases: TGTGCCAGCAGCCCCACTTTTACCCCGGGAAATGAGCAGTTCTTC. This gives the protein CASSPTFTPGNEQFF.

This chain connects TRBV7-2 to TRBJ2-5; 7 bases line up with TRBD1. Germline CDR1 reads SGHTA; CDR2 reads FQGNSA. The CDR3 extends over 14 amino acids. With V trimmed by 5 bases and J by 2 bases, 5 bases remained unmatched. The CDR3 DNA is TGTGCCAGCAGCGCACGGGACAGACAAGAGACCCAGTACTTC. Encoded protein: CASSARDRQETQYF.

The chain is built from TRBV7-9 and TRBJ2-3; D could derive from TRBD1 or TRBD2 (6 bases each). This CDR3 spans 13 amino acids. V lost 0 bases, J lost 11 bases, and 12 bases lay in between. Germline CDR1 is SEHNR and CDR2 is FQNEAQ (reference sequence). The DNA of the CDR3 is TGTGCCAGCAGCTTAGCGTCAGGGGAGGTGCAGTATTTT. Residues: CASSLASGEVQYF.

This chain links TRBV7-6 with TRBJ1-4, with TRBD1 matching over 8 bases. This CDR3 is 15 amino acids long. Trimming removed 3 bases from V and 8 bases from J; junction bases left unmatched: 8. Germline V gives CDR1 SGHVS, CDR2 FNYEAQ. CDR3 loop: CASSFTGGPGEKLFF. CDR3 sequence (DNA): TGTGCCAGCAGCTTTACAGGGGGTCCGGGGGAAAAACTGTTTTTT.

This chain joins TRBV19 and TRBJ2-1, with 11 bases lining up with TRBD2. Germline assignment: CDR1 LNHDA and CDR2 SQIVND (reference sequence). The length of the CDR3 is 20 residues. V trimming: 2 bases; J trimming: 6 bases; junction bases outside the gene matches: 18. As DNA, the CDR3 is TGTGCCAGTAGTATAAGCCGACTAGCGGGGAGTGGGGTCCGTGGCAATGAGCAGTTCTTC. It codes for CASSISRLAGSGVRGNEQFF. Full variable domain (missing parts from reference TRBV19 and TRBJ2-1): DGGITQSPKYLFRKEGQNVTLSCEQNLNHDAMYWYRQDPGQGLRLIYYSQIVNDFQKGDIAEGYSVSREKKESFPLTVTSAQKNPTAFYLCASSISRLAGSGVRGNEQFFGPGTRLTVL.

The chain has TRBV30 and TRBJ2-5; weak D call: TRBD2 (6 bases). Germline assignment: CDR1 GTSNPN and CDR2 SVGIG (reference sequence). V lost 7 bases, J lost 4 bases, and 13 bases lay in between. The CDR3 contains 12 residues. The CDR3 here is CAYLLGGETQYF. In DNA, the CDR3 is TGTGCCTACCTCCTGGGGGGAGAGACCCAGTACTTC.